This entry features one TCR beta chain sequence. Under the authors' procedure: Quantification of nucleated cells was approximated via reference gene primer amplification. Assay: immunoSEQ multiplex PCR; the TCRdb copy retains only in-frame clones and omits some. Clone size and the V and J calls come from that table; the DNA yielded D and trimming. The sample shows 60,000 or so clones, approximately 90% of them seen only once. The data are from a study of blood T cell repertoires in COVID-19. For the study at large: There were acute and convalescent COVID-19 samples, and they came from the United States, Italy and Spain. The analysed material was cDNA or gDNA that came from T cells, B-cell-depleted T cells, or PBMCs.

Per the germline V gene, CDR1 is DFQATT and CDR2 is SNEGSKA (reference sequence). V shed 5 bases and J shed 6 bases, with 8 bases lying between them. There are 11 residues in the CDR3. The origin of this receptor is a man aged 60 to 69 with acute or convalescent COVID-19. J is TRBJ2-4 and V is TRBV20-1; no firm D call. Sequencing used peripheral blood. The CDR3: CSAPNLNIQYF. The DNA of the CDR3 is TGCAGTGCTCCGAACTTAAACATTCAGTACTTC.